This T cell receptor beta chain was recorded in a study of blood T cell repertoires in COVID-19. For the study at large: Acute-phase and convalescent COVID-19 samples originated in the United States, Italy and Spain. T cells, B-cell-depleted T cells, or PBMCs supplied cDNA or gDNA.

Per the authors' pipeline: From reference gene primer amplification, estimates of nucleated cell counts were derived. Here immunoSEQ multiplex PCR was the method, and the copy in TCRdb shows in-frame clones only, minus some. D and trimming were read from the DNA, whereas the V and J calls and clone size are those reported in that table. The repertoire holds a few hundred thousand clones, approximately 86% seen once, with under 8.5% in the top ten. There are 13 residues in the CDR3. Sequencing used peripheral blood. This receptor was obtained from a woman aged 60-75 years with COVID-19, enrolled during active disease. The V call is TRBV21-1, the J call TRBJ1-5; TRBD1, the table's D call, was not compared with the DNA. TRBV21-1 is an annotated pseudogene. The CDR3 nucleotides are TGTGCCCCCCGGACAGGGGGCGGTCAGCCCCAGCATTTT. It yields the protein CAPRTGGGQPQHF.